These 22 T cell receptor beta chains originate from one sample sequenced in a study of T-cell reconstitution after alpha-beta-depleted transplantation in children listed by TCRdb under 2016. The sample's treatment or condition label, in plain terms: allogeneic hematopoietic cell transplantation with graft depleted of TCRalphabeta T cells and CD19 B cells. Library creation used PCR. The data were produced on an Illumina HiSeq 2500. To normalize quantification of the TCRbeta repertoire, the TCR libraries were built with molecular barcoding that relied on unique molecular identifiers. TCRdb reran the public reads through fastp at Q25 and MiXCR, keeping productive beta chains. CDR3 protein duplicates are merged, each entry listing the most common genes and DNA. This sample lists about 250,000 distinct CDR3 sequences; 20% to 30% were detected once. The top ten clones comprise 4.5% to 5.5% of the sample.

Sequenced here: PBMCs, mostly from graft donor cells, sampled 360 days after TCRalphabeta/CD19-depleted stem cell transplant. These TCRs come from a female patient aged 2-10 years who had a stem cell transplant for congenital amegakaryocytic thrombocytopenia, so the T cells may come from the graft donor.

V is TRBV10-3 and J is TRBJ1-4; D remains ambiguous. V was clipped by 4 bases and J by 4 bases, with 10 bases between them. Per the germline V gene, CDR1 is ENHRY and CDR2 is SYGVKD. The CDR3 has 14 residues. The CDR3 DNA follows: TGTGCCATCAGTGCTAGCAGCCTTAATGAAAAACTGTTTTTT. Amino acid sequence: CAISASSLNEKLFF.

This clonotype appeared once. The genes are TRBV7-8 and TRBJ2-1; TRBD2 matches at 10 bases. The trim removed 10 bases at V and 8 bases at J, leaving 5 bases unmatched. In germline, CDR1 is SGHVS, CDR2 FQNEAQ. The CDR3 consists of 12 residues. Here the CDR3 reads CAMRLAGDEQFF. The CDR3 DNA sequence: TGTGCCATGAGGCTAGCGGGAGATGAGCAGTTCTTC. The complete variable domain, with remaining parts taken from reference TRBV7-8 and TRBJ2-1, reads GAGVSQSPRYKVAKRGQDVALRCDPISGHVSLFWYQQALGQGPEFLTYFQNEAQLDKSGLPSDRFFAERPEGSVSTLKIQRTQQEDSAVYLCAMRLAGDEQFFGPGTRLTVL.

This clonotype occurred many times. The chain employs TRBV7-3 and TRBJ1-1; D is ambiguous. V lost 5 bases to trimming and J lost 0 bases, with 7 bases between them. Looked up from germline, CDR1 is SGHTA and CDR2 is FQGTGA. The CDR3 is 13 residues long. The CDR3 loop is CASSPDLNTEAFF. The DNA for the CDR3 is TGTGCCAGCAGCCCAGATCTGAACACTGAAGCTTTCTTT.

On this clonotype: A single base separates this from a much larger clone, so it may be a read error. The rearrangement links TRBV4-1 to TRBJ2-1; D ambiguous. The germline V gene encodes CDR1 MGHRA and CDR2 YSYEKL. The ends were cut back, 3 bases at V and 7 bases at J, with 4 bases in the middle. The CDR3 is made up of 11 amino acids. CDR3 residues: CASSHRNEQFF. The CDR3 DNA reads as TGCGCCAGCAGCCACAGGAATGAGCAGTTCTTC.

This clonotype has ten or more counts. The chain links TRBV7-9 to TRBJ1-1; D might be TRBD1 (5 bases). Germline V lookup: CDR1 SEHNR, CDR2 FQNEAQ (reference sequence). This CDR3 comprises 13 residues. V dropped 5 bases and J dropped 1 base, with 8 bases sitting between them. As DNA, the CDR3 is TGTGCCAGCAGCCGTGGGGGGAACACTGAAGCTTTCTTT. This encodes CASSRGGNTEAFF.

The chain combines TRBV4-1 with TRBJ1-1; D is ambiguous. The CDR3 has 15 residues. Trimming cost V 3 bases and J 3 bases, with 14 bases left between them. CDR1 is MGHRA, CDR2 YSYEKL, per germline. CDR3 coding DNA: TGCGCCAGCAGCCAGGGCTTCGGGGTAGACACTGAAGCTTTCTTT. Encoded protein: CASSQGFGVDTEAFF.

This sequence joins TRBV28 and TRBJ2-5; D gene ambiguous. CDR3 length: 13 residues. The germline CDR1 and CDR2 sequences are MDHEN and SYDVKM. With 6 bases removed from V and 5 bases from J, the gap between germline ends came to 13 bases. The CDR3: CASSDGPRETQYF. In DNA, the CDR3 is TGTGCCAGCAGCGACGGACCGCGGGAGACCCAGTACTTC.

The chain links TRBV2 to TRBJ1-2, with TRBD1 matching over 7 bases. CDR1 and CDR2 (germline): SNHLY, FYNNEI. V trimming: 2 bases; J trimming: 4 bases; junction bases outside the gene matches: 7. CDR3 length equals 15 residues. CDR3 DNA: TGTGCCAGCAGTGAAAATTTGGGGACAGCCTATGGCTACACCTTC. It specifies CASSENLGTAYGYTF. Full variable domain (outside the CDR3, taken from reference TRBV2 and TRBJ1-2): EPEVTQTPSHQVTQMGQEVILRCVPISNHLYFYWYRQILGQKVEFLVSFYNNEISEKSEIFDDQFSVERPDGSNFTLKIRSTKLEDSAMYFCASSENLGTAYGYTFGSGTRLTVV.

The rearrangement links TRBV20-1 to TRBJ2-7; D uncertain. Germline CDR1 reads DFQATT; CDR2 reads SNEGSKA (reference sequence). CDR3 size: 15 residues. Trimming took 0 bases from V and 0 from J, leaving 12 bases between them. The CDR3 nucleotides read TGCAGTGCTAGAGATCACAAAAGGAGCTCCTACGAGCAGTACTTC. Translation gives CSARDHKRSSYEQYF.

V and J are TRBV6-1 and TRBJ2-3, with 7 bases aligning to TRBD2. CDR1 and CDR2 from the germline V gene are MNHNS and SASEGT. The CDR3 sequence is 14 residues long. With V trimmed by 3 bases and J by 4 bases, 4 bases remained unmatched. The CDR3 loop is CASSEGSGPDTQYF. CDR3 nucleotide sequence: TGTGCCAGCAGTGAGGGTAGCGGGCCAGATACGCAGTATTTT.

The sample holds a few counts of this clonotype. This chain links TRBV18 with TRBJ2-7; no clear D gene. The CDR3 is 14 amino acids. Germline CDR1 is KGHSH and CDR2 is LQKENI. V shed 3 bases and J shed 2 bases, with 11 bases lying between them. The CDR3 protein is CASSPSGRTYEQYF. The CDR3 region has the DNA TGTGCCAGCTCACCTTCAGGTCGAACCTACGAGCAGTACTTC. The full variable domain, rest sourced from reference TRBV18 and TRBJ2-7, is NAGVMQNPRHLVRRRGQEARLRCSPMKGHSHVYWYRQLPEEGLKFMVYLQKENIIDESGMPKERFSAEFPKEGPSILRIQQVVRGDSAAYFCASSPSGRTYEQYFGPGTRLTVT.

This clonotype came up a few times. The gene calls are TRBV10-3 and TRBJ1-5, with 7 bases lining up with TRBD1. V shed 10 bases, J shed 0 bases, and the junction held 3 bases outside the gene matches. The CDR3 consists of 13 residues. Germline V lookup: CDR1 ENHRY, CDR2 SYGVKD. CDR3 sequence: CATQGVSNQPQHF. The CDR3 region has the DNA TGTGCCACGCAGGGGGTTAGCAATCAGCCCCAGCATTTT.

V gene TRBV4-1 combines with J gene TRBJ2-3, with 9 positions matching TRBD2. There are 16 residues in the CDR3. Looked up from germline, CDR1 is MGHRA and CDR2 is YSYEKL. V gave up 1 base and J gave up 5 bases; unmatched junction bases: 7. CDR3 nucleotides: TGCGCCAGCAGCCAAGTTGGCGGGGGGGCCCGAGATACGCAGTATTTT. This translates into CASSQVGGGARDTQYF.

This clonotype was observed a handful of times. The gene calls are TRBV4-1 and TRBJ2-3; D might be TRBD2 (5 bases). Germline V CDR1 and CDR2: MGHRA, YSYEKL. Trimming stripped 4 bases from V and 0 bases from J, with 14 bases between. This CDR3 comprises 16 residues. In nucleotides, the CDR3 is TGCGCCAGCAGCCTCAGGAGGCTAGATAGCACAGATACGCAGTATTTT. This codes for CASSLRRLDSTDTQYF.

This chain uses TRBV4-2 with TRBJ2-7; no definite D call. CDR3 size: 14 residues. Germline values: CDR1 LGHNA, CDR2 YNFKEQ. V lost 0 bases and J 6 bases, leaving 12 bases between the germline ends. The CDR3 DNA reads TGTGCCAGCAGCCAAGATTCCTTGGCTCTCGAGCAGTACTTC. The encoded protein is CASSQDSLALEQYF.

This clonotype came up a few times. V is TRBV5-1 and J is TRBJ2-3; D possibly corresponds to TRBD1 (5 bases). CDR1 and CDR2 from the germline V gene are SGHRS and YFSETQ. The CDR3 loop spans 14 amino acids. V lost 1 base to trimming and J lost 6 bases, with 12 bases between them. Written as DNA, the CDR3 is TGCGCCAGCAGCTTGACCGTACAGGAGGATACGCAGTATTTT. Residues: CASSLTVQEDTQYF.

The chain recombines TRBV25-1 with TRBJ2-3; no clear D gene. The CDR3 is 11 amino acids. V was clipped by 3 bases and J by 7 bases, with 5 bases between them. In germline, CDR1 is MGHDK, CDR2 SYGVNS. CDR3 nucleotides: TGTGCCAGCAGTGACCTGTATACGCAGTATTTT. This encodes CASSDLYTQYF.

V is TRBV2 and J is TRBJ2-5; no clear D gene. Per germline, CDR1 SNHLY and CDR2 FYNNEI. Trimming shortened V by 0 bases and J by 2 bases, and 10 bases separated the two germline ends. This CDR3 has 15 amino acids. In DNA, the CDR3 is TGTGCCAGCAGTGAAGCGCTAAGTTTTCAAGAGACCCAGTACTTC. This codes for CASSEALSFQETQYF.

The V and J genes are TRBV12-3 or TRBV12-4 and TRBJ2-7, with D possibly matching TRBD1 (5 bases). V was trimmed by 3 bases and J by 1 base, leaving 13 bases between them. This CDR3 region has 15 residues. The CDR3 bases are TGTGCCAGCAGTTTTAGAGGCCAGGGTTCCTACGAGCAGTACTTC. It specifies CASSFRGQGSYEQYF.

The genes are TRBV25-1 and TRBJ1-3; D unresolved. Germline lookup yields CDR1 MGHDK and CDR2 SYGVNS. With 8 bases removed from V and 9 bases from J, the gap between germline ends came to 20 bases. The CDR3 has 14 residues. CDR3 nucleotide sequence: TGTGCCAGCCCCCGGAACGGACTACGTAGCACCATATATTTT. Translation gives CASPRNGLRSTIYF. Filled out from reference TRBV25-1 and TRBJ1-3, the complete variable domain reads EADIYQTPRYLVIGTGKKITLECSQTMGHDKMYWYQQDPGMELHLIHYSYGVNSTEKGDLSSESTVSRIRTEHFPLTLESARPSHTSQYLCASPRNGLRSTIYFGEGSWLTVV.

V gene TRBV28 combines with J gene TRBJ2-7, with 8 bases aligning to TRBD1. The CDR3 has 16 residues. Germline V gene sequence: CDR1 MDHEN, CDR2 SYDVKM. The ends lost 7 bases at V and 2 bases at J; junction bases unmatched: 13. CDR3 residues: CASTHQPQGAPYEQYF. Here the CDR3 DNA reads TGTGCCAGCACCCACCAACCCCAGGGGGCCCCCTACGAGCAGTACTTC. Together with reference TRBV28 and TRBJ2-7, the CDR3 gives the full variable domain: DVKVTQSSRYLVKRTGEKVFLECVQDMDHENMFWYRQDPGLGLRLIYFSYDVKMKEKGDIPEGYSVSREKKERFSLILESASTNQTSMYLCASTHQPQGAPYEQYFGPGTRLTVT.

The V call is TRBV6-1, the J call TRBJ2-5, with 8 nucleotides matching TRBD1. Trimming removed 6 bases from V and 2 bases from J; junction bases left unmatched: 5. Germline assignment: CDR1 MNHNS and CDR2 SASEGT. This CDR3 is 14 amino acids long. CDR3 bases: TGTGCCAGCAGATTTGGACAGGGACAAGAGACCCAGTACTTC. Protein sequence: CASRFGQGQETQYF.